A single sample is the source of the 20 T cell receptor beta chains below, sequenced in a study of T cell responses to AZD1222 COVID-19 vaccine. Some clones are missing from TCRdb's copy, which holds only in-frame ones; the method was immunoSEQ multiplex PCR. The table includes 150,000 or so clones, around 92% detected once. The material sequenced was peripheral blood, taken on day 0 of AZD1222 vaccination. The receptors come from an adult in good health.

This chain connects TRBV2 to TRBJ1-1, with D possibly TRBD1 on 5 matching bases. V shed 5 bases and J shed 2 bases, with 9 bases lying between them. CDR1 is SNHLY and CDR2 is FYNNEI in the germline V gene. CDR3 length: 13 residues. The CDR3 protein is CASSSGLNTEAFF. In DNA form, the CDR3 reads TGTGCCAGCAGTTCGGGGCTCAACACTGAAGCTTTCTTT.

The chain carries TRBV18 and TRBJ2-1; D is ambiguous. The CDR3 is 16 amino acids. The germline CDR1 and CDR2 sequences are KGHSH and LQKENI. The V end was cut by 1 base, the J end by 2 bases, with 12 bases between. Written as DNA, the CDR3 is TGTGCCAGCTCACCACAGGTCAGATCGACCTACAATGAGCAGTTCTTC. Its translation is CASSPQVRSTYNEQFF.

This rearrangement joins TRBV7-3 to TRBJ2-5; D is possibly TRBD2 (6 bases). Germline loops: CDR1 SGHTA, CDR2 FQGTGA. CDR3 length equals 13 residues. Deletions cut 0 bases from V and 4 bases from J, with 6 bases between. CDR3 coding DNA: TGTGCCAGCAGCTTAACTAGCGGAGAGACCCAGTACTTC. It is translated as CASSLTSGETQYF.

J is TRBJ1-2 and V is TRBV21-1; TRBD1, the table's D call, lacks a check against the DNA. TRBV21-1 is classified as a pseudogene. The CDR3 has 18 amino acids. The CDR3 protein is CASSKSPLQGNRVHGYTF. The CDR3 region has the DNA TGTGCCAGCAGCAAAAGCCCTCTACAGGGAAACAGAGTCCATGGCTACACCTTC.

The chain has TRBV28 and TRBJ1-2; D is unresolved. The length of the CDR3 is 14 residues. Between the trimmed V and J ends, which lost 5 bases and 0 bases, there was a span of 10 bases. Germline lookup yields CDR1 MDHEN and CDR2 SYDVKM. CDR3 sequence: CASSLPTTNYGYTF. The DNA of the CDR3 is TGTGCCAGCAGTCTACCGACAACTAACTATGGCTACACCTTC.

V is TRBV6-5 and J is TRBJ1-1; no clear D gene. Trimming cost V 0 bases and J 0 bases, with 8 bases left between them. Germline CDR1 reads MNHEY; CDR2 reads SVGAGI. The CDR3 runs 15 residues. CDR3 in amino acids: CASSYSGPMNTEAFF. DNA of the CDR3: TGTGCCAGCAGTTACTCGGGCCCTATGAACACTGAAGCTTTCTTT.

V gene TRBV3-1 (or the pseudogene TRBV3-2) combines with J gene TRBJ1-2; a weak D match, TRBD1 (6 bases). Between the trimmed V and J ends, which lost 5 bases and 1 base, there was a span of 23 bases. The CDR3 runs to 18 residues. Germline assignment: CDR1 LGHDT and CDR2 YNNKEL (reference sequence). The CDR3 sequence: CASSEGQRTFPFNYGYTF. In nucleotides, the CDR3 is TGTGCCAGCAGCGAAGGACAGCGGACTTTTCCGTTTAACTATGGCTACACCTTC.

The CDR3 region has the DNA TGTGCCAGCAGCGTAGATTCATTCTCCTACGAGCAGTACTTC. It encodes CASSVDSFSYEQYF. The chain joins TRBV9 to TRBJ2-7; the D is unclear. Germline V gene data show CDR1 as SGDLS and CDR2 as YYNGEE. This CDR3 comprises 14 residues. V was pared by 0 bases and J by 0 bases, with 7 bases between.

Concerning this clone: Distinct nucleotide sequences in the sample also encode this CDR3. The V call is TRBV7-9, the J call TRBJ2-1, with 9 bases matching TRBD2. Germline CDR1 is SEHNR and CDR2 is FQNEAQ (reference sequence). With 2 bases clipped from V and 1 base from J, the junction kept 3 bases outside the gene matches. This CDR3 region has 16 residues. CDR3 nucleotide sequence: TGTGCCAGCAGCTTATCGCTAGCGGGGTCCTACAATGAGCAGTTCTTC. Protein product: CASSLSLAGSYNEQFF. The full variable domain, its missing parts supplied by reference TRBV7-9 and TRBJ2-1, is DTGVSQNPRHKITKRGQNVTFRCDPISEHNRLYWYRQTLGQGPEFLTYFQNEAQLEKSRLLSDRFSAERPKGSFSTLEIQRTEQGDSAMYLCASSLSLAGSYNEQFFGPGTRLTVL.

The chain employs TRBV19 and TRBJ1-3; 7 nucleotides line up with TRBD1. Germline CDR1 and CDR2: LNHDA and SQIVND (reference sequence). The CDR3 sequence is 16 residues long. V lost 5 bases to trimming and J lost 3 bases; unmatched junction nucleotides: 10. The CDR3 spells CASSPDREGRGNTIYF. The CDR3 DNA is TGTGCCAGTAGTCCAGACAGGGAAGGTCGTGGAAACACCATATATTTT.

This chain uses TRBV2 with TRBJ2-3; 11 bases line up with TRBD1. Germline V gene sequence: CDR1 SNHLY, CDR2 FYNNEI. The CDR3 extends over 15 amino acids. Unmatched junction bases numbered 4, after V lost 6 bases and J lost 2 bases. CDR3 nucleotides: TGTGCCAGCAGCGGACAGGGGGCTATCACAGATACGCAGTATTTT. It yields the protein CASSGQGAITDTQYF.

The chain carries TRBV11-2 and TRBJ2-3; D remains ambiguous. This CDR3 has 15 amino acids. Germline V gene sequence: CDR1 SGHAT, CDR2 FQNNGV. The V end was cut by 2 bases, the J end by 3 bases, with 12 bases between. CDR3 sequence: CASSLNHWETDTQYF. CDR3 coding DNA: TGTGCCAGCAGCTTAAATCACTGGGAAACAGATACGCAGTATTTT.

The genes are TRBV5-1 and TRBJ1-2, with D uncertain. The CDR3 sequence is 12 residues long. The germline gives CDR1 SGHRS, CDR2 YFSETQ. The germline V and J ends were trimmed by 4 bases and 4 bases, with 8 bases remaining between them. The DNA of the CDR3 is TGCGCCAGCAGCGCAGGACTCTATGGCTACACCTTC. Its translation: CASSAGLYGYTF.

The chain is built from TRBV6-5 and TRBJ1-2; no clear D gene. Germline V gene data show CDR1 as MNHEY and CDR2 as SVGAGI. The CDR3 has 13 residues. The V end lost 5 bases, the J end lost 5 bases, and 12 bases lay between the germline ends. The CDR3 sequence: CASSPITAYGYTF. CDR3 nucleotide sequence: TGTGCCAGCAGTCCGATCACAGCGTATGGCTACACCTTC.

The chain combines TRBV2 with TRBJ1-1; D ambiguous. Germline CDR1 SNHLY, CDR2 FYNNEI. Trimming took 7 bases from V and 10 from J, leaving 16 bases between them. The CDR3 spans 12 residues. The CDR3 sequence is CASTESSLRAFF. CDR3 sequence (DNA): TGTGCCAGCACCGAGAGCAGTTTAAGAGCTTTCTTT.

V gene TRBV9 combines with J gene TRBJ2-1; TRBD1 aligns across 9 bases. Germline assignment: CDR1 SGDLS and CDR2 YYNGEE. V dropped 4 bases and J dropped 8; count of bases not matched to a gene: 13. This CDR3 contains 16 residues. The CDR3 spells CASSLSLGDRVDEQFF. The CDR3 DNA is TGTGCCAGCAGCTTATCCCTTGGGGACAGGGTCGATGAGCAGTTCTTC.

The J gene is TRBJ1-3, the V gene TRBV27; the match to TRBD1 covers 7 bases. The J segment lost 3 bases and the V segment lost 10 bases, leaving 6 bases of the junction unmatched. Germline CDR1 MNHEY, CDR2 SMNVEV (reference sequence). There are 13 residues in the CDR3. The CDR3 DNA reads TGTGCCACCGGGACAGCGAATGGAAACACCATATATTTT. Translating gives CATGTANGNTIYF.

The rearrangement links TRBV7-6 to TRBJ2-1, with D unresolved. Germline assignment: CDR1 SGHVS and CDR2 FNYEAQ. The ends were cut back, 5 bases at V and 2 bases at J, with 10 bases in the middle. The length of the CDR3 is 14 residues. CDR3 DNA sequence: TGTGCCAGCAGCGTTGGGCACCCCTACAATGAGCAGTTCTTC. Translated, it gives CASSVGHPYNEQFF.

The rearrangement joins TRBV30 to TRBJ1-6; 11 positions agree with TRBD1. The CDR3 extends over 16 amino acids. Trimming removed 2 bases from V and 8 bases from J; junction bases left unmatched: 8. CDR1 GTSNPN and CDR2 SVGIG come from the germline V gene (reference sequence). The CDR3 protein is CAWSRDGTGGDSPLHF. CDR3 bases: TGTGCCTGGAGTCGGGACGGGACAGGGGGGGATTCACCCCTCCACTTT.

The chain employs TRBV6-5 and TRBJ1-3; a possible D gene is TRBD1 (6 bases). This CDR3 has 13 amino acids. The V end lost 11 bases, the J end lost 2 bases, and 13 bases lay between the germline ends. CDR1 is MNHEY and CDR2 is SVGAGI in the germline V gene. The CDR3 DNA reads as TGTGCCGTAACAGGGCAAGCTGGAAACACCATATATTTT. Protein: CAVTGQAGNTIYF.